The clone carrying this TCR beta chain has ten or more counts. This sample is drawn from a study of neurological immune-mediated disorders. cDNA was made by 5'RACE with 10-nucleotide random UMIs. TCRdb re-called the 5' RACE reads with MiXCR, one entry per CDR3 protein. This table holds roughly 32,000 distinct CDR3 sequences, approximately 5% found once. CDR1 and CDR2 (germline): SSHAT, FNYEAQ (reference sequence). This CDR3 is built from 15 residues. The ends were cut back, 3 bases at V and 2 bases at J, with 12 bases in the middle. This receptor was taken from a woman between 45 and 60 years old in good health. V and J are TRBV7-7 and TRBJ2-3; D may be TRBD1 (5 bases). Sequencing was carried out using CD4+ T cells from blood. The CDR3 sequence is CASSLDMTFTDTQYF. The CDR3 DNA is TGTGCCAGCAGCTTGGACATGACATTCACAGATACGCAGTATTTT.